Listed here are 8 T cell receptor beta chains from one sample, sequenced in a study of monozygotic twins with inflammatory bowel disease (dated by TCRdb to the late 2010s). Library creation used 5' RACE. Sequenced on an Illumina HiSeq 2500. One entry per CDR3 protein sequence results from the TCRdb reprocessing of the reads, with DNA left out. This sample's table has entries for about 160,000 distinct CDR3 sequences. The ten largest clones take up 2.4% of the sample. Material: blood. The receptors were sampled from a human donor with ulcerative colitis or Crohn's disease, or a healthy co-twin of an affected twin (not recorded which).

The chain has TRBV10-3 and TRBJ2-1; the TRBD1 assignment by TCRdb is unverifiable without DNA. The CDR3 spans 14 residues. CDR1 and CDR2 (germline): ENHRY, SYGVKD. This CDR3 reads CAISAGQGKNEQFF.

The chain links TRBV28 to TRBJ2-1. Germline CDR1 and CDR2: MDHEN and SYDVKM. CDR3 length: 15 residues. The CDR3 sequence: CASTQRRGSYNEQFF.

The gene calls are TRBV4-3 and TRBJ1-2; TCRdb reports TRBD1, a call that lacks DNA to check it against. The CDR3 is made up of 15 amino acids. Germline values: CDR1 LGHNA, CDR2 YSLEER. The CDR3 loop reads CASSWGHGNTYGYTF.

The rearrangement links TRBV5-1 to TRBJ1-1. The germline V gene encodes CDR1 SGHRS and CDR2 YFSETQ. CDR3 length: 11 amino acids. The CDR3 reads CASAGLTEAFF.

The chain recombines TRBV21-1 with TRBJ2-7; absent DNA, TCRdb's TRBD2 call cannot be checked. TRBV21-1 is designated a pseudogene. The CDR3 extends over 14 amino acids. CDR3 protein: CASSRGLAGGAQYF.

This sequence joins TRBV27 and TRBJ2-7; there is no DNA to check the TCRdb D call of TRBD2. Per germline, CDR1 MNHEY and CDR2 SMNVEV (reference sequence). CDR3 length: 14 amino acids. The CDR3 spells CASSLGTSAGEQYF.

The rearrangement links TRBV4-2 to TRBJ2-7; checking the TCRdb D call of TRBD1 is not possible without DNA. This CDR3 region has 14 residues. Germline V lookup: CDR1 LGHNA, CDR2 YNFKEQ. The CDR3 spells CASSQVGQLYEQYF.

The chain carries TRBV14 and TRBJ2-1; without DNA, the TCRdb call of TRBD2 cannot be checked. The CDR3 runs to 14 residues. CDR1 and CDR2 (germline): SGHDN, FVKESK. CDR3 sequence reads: CASTSGRVRDEQFF.